One and the same sample provided the 30 T cell receptor beta chains below, sequenced in a study of blood T cell repertoires in COVID-19. Method: immunoSEQ multiplex PCR; TCRdb's copy keeps in-frame clones and lacks some. The sample lists more than 250,000 clones, roughly 89% occurring once. Sequencing was carried out using PBMCs or T cells enriched from blood (not recorded which). All receptors derive from a woman aged 40 to 50 who had recovered from COVID-19.

This chain uses TRBV2 with TRBJ2-7, with D maybe TRBD2 (5 bases). The CDR3 runs to 13 residues. Germline CDR1 SNHLY, CDR2 FYNNEI. Trimming took 8 bases from V and 4 from J, leaving 15 bases between them. The CDR3: CASSPQAAYEQYF. The CDR3 bases are TGTGCCAGCTCCCCACAAGCGGCGTACGAGCAGTACTTC. The whole variable domain, remainder taken from reference TRBV2 and TRBJ2-7, is EPEVTQTPSHQVTQMGQEVILRCVPISNHLYFYWYRQILGQKVEFLVSFYNNEISEKSEIFDDQFSVERPDGSNFTLKIRSTKLEDSAMYFCASSPQAAYEQYFGPGTRLTVT.

The chain links TRBV28 to TRBJ1-6; 7 nucleotides agree with TRBD1. Germline lookup yields CDR1 MDHEN and CDR2 SYDVKM. V was pared by 2 bases and J by 6 bases, with 13 bases of the junction left unmatched. The CDR3 has 18 residues. CDR3 in DNA: TGTGCCAGCAGTTTACCCCACGACAGGGTTTGGAGTAATTCACCCCTCCACTTT. It encodes CASSLPHDRVWSNSPLHF.

V gene TRBV18 combines with J gene TRBJ2-1; D unclear. CDR1 KGHSH and CDR2 LQKENI come from the germline V gene. Trimming removed 6 bases at V and 6 bases at J, with 12 bases between. The CDR3 contains 13 residues. This CDR3 is CASSDYAVNEQFF. As DNA, the CDR3 is TGTGCCAGCTCGGATTACGCGGTCAATGAGCAGTTCTTC. Variable domain in full (rest from reference TRBV18 and TRBJ2-1): NAGVMQNPRHLVRRRGQEARLRCSPMKGHSHVYWYRQLPEEGLKFMVYLQKENIIDESGMPKERFSAEFPKEGPSILRIQQVVRGDSAAYFCASSDYAVNEQFFGPGTRLTVL.

The CDR3 protein is CAWSKDTLNTGELFF. The CDR3 DNA reads TGTGCCTGGAGTAAGGACACCCTGAACACCGGGGAGCTGTTTTTT. The V and J genes are TRBV30 and TRBJ2-2; D may be TRBD1 (5 bases). Germline values: CDR1 GTSNPN, CDR2 SVGIG (reference sequence). The length of the CDR3 is 15 residues. Trimming removed 2 bases at V and 1 base at J, with 11 bases between.

V usage is TRBV1 and J usage is TRBJ2-7; the D segment call TRBD2 is taken from the table without a DNA check. TRBV1 is a pseudogene locus. The CDR3 has 13 amino acids. The CDR3 bases are TGCACCAGCGCCTTGCGGCCCCTCTACGAGCAGTACTTC. This encodes CTSALRPLYEQYF.

This clone was detected only once. The J gene is TRBJ2-2, the V gene TRBV3-1 (or the pseudogene TRBV3-2); TRBD1 agrees at 8 bases. The CDR3 consists of 15 residues. CDR1 and CDR2 from the germline V gene are LGHDT and YNNKEL (reference sequence). The V gene end was trimmed by 2 bases and the J gene end by 7 bases; junction bases not matched to a gene: 6. The DNA for the CDR3 is TGTGCCAGCAGCCAAATGGACAGGGCGAACGGGGAGCTGTTTTTT. This translates into CASSQMDRANGELFF.

The chain is built from TRBV7-9 and TRBJ1-2, with 9 bases lining up with TRBD1. V dropped 1 base and J dropped 5; count of bases not matched to a gene: 14. CDR1 and CDR2 (germline): SEHNR, FQNEAQ (reference sequence). There are 18 residues in the CDR3. CDR3 bases: TGTGCCAGCAGCTTAGGAAGAGTCCCGGGACAGGGAAGGTATGGCTACACCTTC. This gives the protein CASSLGRVPGQGRYGYTF.

Written as DNA, the CDR3 is TGTGCCAGCAGAGCCACCGGGACTAGCGGCTCCTACGAGCAGTACTTC. It translates to CASRATGTSGSYEQYF. V usage is TRBV2 and J usage is TRBJ2-7; 11 bases are a match to TRBD2. The CDR3 is made up of 16 amino acids. The germline V gene encodes CDR1 SNHLY and CDR2 FYNNEI. V dropped 6 bases and J dropped 0; count of bases not matched to a gene: 7.

The chain links TRBV4-3 to TRBJ2-1; tentative D call: TRBD2 (6 bases). The ends were cut back, 4 bases at V and 1 base at J, with 14 bases in the middle. The CDR3 extends over 16 amino acids. CDR1 and CDR2 from the germline V gene are LGHNA and YSLEER. As DNA, the CDR3 is TGCGCCAGCAGCCGGATTGCGGGGTCTTCCTACAATGAGCAGTTCTTC. It translates to CASSRIAGSSYNEQFF.

V and J are TRBV7-9 and TRBJ2-7; 7 nucleotides agree with TRBD2. V was clipped by 1 base and J by 5 bases; unmatched bases: 8. Germline CDR1 reads SEHNR; CDR2 reads FQNEAQ (reference sequence). The CDR3 has 15 residues. The CDR3: CASSLELAGRHEQYF. As DNA, the CDR3 is TGTGCCAGCAGCTTAGAGTTAGCGGGCCGCCACGAGCAGTACTTC.

This clone was detected only once. This rearrangement joins TRBV28 to TRBJ1-5, with 9 bases identical to TRBD1. From germline, CDR1 is MDHEN and CDR2 SYDVKM. J lost 0 bases, V lost 6 bases, and 12 bases had no gene match. The CDR3 is made up of 18 amino acids. The CDR3 coding sequence is TGTGCCAGCAGGGGGGACAGGGAATTGACTTATAGCAATCAGCCCCAGCATTTT. It is translated as CASRGDRELTYSNQPQHF. Together with reference TRBV28 and TRBJ1-5, the CDR3 gives the full variable domain: DVKVTQSSRYLVKRTGEKVFLECVQDMDHENMFWYRQDPGLGLRLIYFSYDVKMKEKGDIPEGYSVSREKKERFSLILESASTNQTSMYLCASRGDRELTYSNQPQHFGDGTRLSIL.

This clone appeared a few times. The sample carries other DNA sequences with the same CDR3. The chain uses TRBV18 and TRBJ1-2; 9 nucleotides align to TRBD1. CDR1 is KGHSH, CDR2 LQKENI, per germline. The CDR3 has 12 amino acids. With 6 bases clipped from V and 8 bases from J, the junction kept 4 bases outside the gene matches. Here the CDR3 reads CASSDRGYGYTF. Here the CDR3 DNA reads TGTGCCAGCTCCGACAGGGGGTACGGCTACACCTTC.

This clone has only a few counts. This rearrangement joins TRBV19 to TRBJ2-5; 7 nucleotides align to TRBD2. Unmatched junction bases numbered 6, after V lost 5 bases and J lost 3 bases. Germline V gene sequence: CDR1 LNHDA, CDR2 SQIVND (reference sequence). The CDR3 totals 14 residues. The CDR3 here is CASSSSGSEETQYF. CDR3 sequence (DNA): TGTGCCAGTAGTTCTAGCGGATCGGAAGAGACCCAGTACTTC.

The chain links TRBV11-3 to TRBJ2-3; D is possibly TRBD1 (6 bases). Trimming removed 5 bases from V and 5 bases from J, with 8 bases in between. The germline V gene encodes CDR1 SGHNT and CDR2 YENEEA. This CDR3 is built from 12 residues. The CDR3 reads CASSHREDTQYF. The CDR3 DNA is TGTGCCAGCAGCCACAGGGAAGATACGCAGTATTTT.

The rearrangement links TRBV7-8 to TRBJ2-7, with a weak D call TRBD2 (6 bases). This CDR3 is 13 amino acids long. The V end lost 8 bases, the J end lost 5 bases, and 16 bases lay between the germline ends. Germline assignment: CDR1 SGHVS and CDR2 FQNEAQ. CDR3 residues: CASGRGTWDEQYF. CDR3 in DNA: TGTGCCAGCGGCCGGGGGACTTGGGACGAGCAGTACTTC.

CDR3 in DNA: TGTGCCAGCAGCTCAGTCAGCGGGAGGGGAAACAATGAGCAGTTCTTC. Amino acid sequence: CASSSVSGRGNNEQFF. The chain employs TRBV11-2 and TRBJ2-1, with TRBD2 identical over 10 bases. Germline CDR1 reads SGHAT; CDR2 reads FQNNGV. With 4 bases clipped from V and 5 bases from J, the junction kept 8 bases outside the gene matches. The CDR3 is 16 amino acids. The full variable domain, rest sourced from reference TRBV11-2 and TRBJ2-1, is EAGVAQSPRYKIIEKRQSVAFWCNPISGHATLYWYQQILGQGPKLLIQFQNNGVVDDSQLPKDRFSAERLKGVDSTLKIQPAKLEDSAVYLCASSSVSGRGNNEQFFGPGTRLTVL.

This clone was seen just once. The chain uses TRBV2 and TRBJ2-7; TRBD2 matches at 11 bases. The trim removed 7 bases at V and 6 bases at J, leaving 5 bases unmatched. Germline V lookup: CDR1 SNHLY, CDR2 FYNNEI. This CDR3 has 13 residues. For the CDR3, the DNA is TGTGCCAGCAATAGCGGGGGGGTAGGCGAGCAGTACTTC. It is translated as CASNSGGVGEQYF.

This rearrangement joins TRBV15 to TRBJ2-5, with D maybe TRBD1 (6 bases). The germline V gene encodes CDR1 LNHNV and CDR2 YYDKDF (reference sequence). The CDR3 length is 14 residues. With 0 bases removed from V and 4 bases from J, the gap between germline ends came to 9 bases. The CDR3 DNA sequence: TGTGCCACCAGCAGAGATGGCAGGGGAGAGACCCAGTACTTC. As protein: CATSRDGRGETQYF.

This chain uses TRBV2 with TRBJ1-1, with 8 bases fitting TRBD1. The trim removed 7 bases at V and 4 bases at J, leaving 11 bases unmatched. The CDR3 is made up of 15 amino acids. In germline, CDR1 is SNHLY, CDR2 FYNNEI. CDR3 residues: CASTPRTGSGTEAFF. The CDR3 nucleotides are TGTGCCAGCACCCCCAGGACAGGGTCTGGCACTGAAGCTTTCTTT.

This chain links TRBV7-9 with TRBJ1-2, with TRBD1 identical over 7 bases. The CDR3 consists of 12 residues. Germline assignment: CDR1 SEHNR and CDR2 FQNEAQ (reference sequence). This CDR3 reads CAWAGQHYGYTF. The CDR3 DNA sequence: TGTGCTTGGGCGGGACAGCACTATGGCTACACCTTC.

The J gene is TRBJ1-1, the V gene TRBV4-1, with D hard to call. The V and J ends lost 0 bases and 0 bases respectively, with 5 bases between them. This CDR3 spans 14 amino acids. CDR1 and CDR2 (germline): MGHRA, YSYEKL. The chain's CDR3 is CASSQEAVNTEAFF. In DNA, the CDR3 is TGCGCCAGCAGCCAAGAGGCAGTGAACACTGAAGCTTTCTTT.

This clone was observed a few times. The genes are TRBV9 and TRBJ1-5, with D possibly TRBD1 on 6 matching bases. Germline CDR1 SGDLS, CDR2 YYNGEE. CDR3 size: 14 residues. V shed 4 bases and J shed 8 bases, with 16 bases lying between them. The CDR3 sequence: CASSKQGLKEPQHF. In DNA, the CDR3 is TGTGCCAGCAGCAAACAGGGCCTCAAGGAGCCCCAGCATTTT.

This sequence joins TRBV7-2 and TRBJ2-1; 9 bases line up with TRBD1. CDR1 and CDR2 from the germline V gene are SGHTA and FQGNSA. J lost 7 bases, V lost 5 bases, and 12 bases had no gene match. This CDR3 is 16 amino acids long. The CDR3: CASSPRGQGLQNEQFF. CDR3 coding DNA: TGTGCCAGCAGCCCACGGGGACAGGGCTTGCAGAATGAGCAGTTCTTC.

The chain carries TRBV4-3 and TRBJ1-6; D remains ambiguous. The CDR3 is 16 amino acids. Trimming shortened V by 4 bases and J by 1 base, and 11 bases separated the two germline ends. Germline V gives CDR1 LGHNA, CDR2 YSLEER. The CDR3 DNA reads as TGCGCCAGCAGCCCTGGCACGAATTCCTATAATTCACCCCTCCACTTT. Protein sequence: CASSPGTNSYNSPLHF.

The rearrangement links TRBV6-5 to TRBJ2-7, with TRBD1 identical over 9 bases. CDR3 length: 14 residues. V lost 6 bases to trimming and J lost 3 bases; unmatched junction nucleotides: 6. Germline values: CDR1 MNHEY, CDR2 SVGAGI. Here the CDR3 DNA reads TGTGCCAGCAGGAACAGGGGGCGCAGCTACGAGCAGTACTTC. Translating gives CASRNRGRSYEQYF.

This chain uses TRBV6-4 with TRBJ2-1; 7 nucleotides agree with TRBD2. Germline V gene lookup returns CDR1 MRHNA and CDR2 SNTAGT. The CDR3 consists of 13 residues. The J segment lost 6 bases and the V segment lost 7 bases, leaving 6 bases of the junction unmatched. CDR3 nucleotide sequence: TGTGCCAGCATCTCCACTAGCGTCAATGAGCAGTTCTTC. As protein: CASISTSVNEQFF.

This chain connects TRBV5-4 to TRBJ2-1; 10 bases are shared with TRBD2. The germline V gene has CDR1 SGHNT and CDR2 YYREEE (reference sequence). The CDR3 has 15 amino acids. V was clipped by 1 base and J by 9 bases; unmatched bases: 7. The CDR3 reads CASSLSLAGEGEQFF. DNA of the CDR3: TGTGCCAGCAGCTTGTCCCTAGCGGGGGAGGGTGAGCAGTTCTTC.

The gene calls are TRBV2 and TRBJ2-5; D possibly corresponds to TRBD2 (5 bases). The germline gives CDR1 SNHLY, CDR2 FYNNEI. Trimming took 6 bases from V and 0 from J, leaving 11 bases between them. CDR3 length: 14 residues. CDR3 residues: CASRPGENQETQYF. In DNA, the CDR3 is TGTGCCAGCAGACCCGGGGAAAACCAAGAGACCCAGTACTTC.

The chain couples TRBV21-1 to TRBJ2-5; TRBD2 was called by the table and not checked on the DNA. TRBV21-1 represents a pseudogene. This CDR3 comprises 16 residues. For the CDR3, the DNA is TGTGCCAGCAGCAAGAGCCCCAGGGACTCGCAAGAGACCCAGTACTTC. Its protein product is CASSKSPRDSQETQYF.

This sequence joins TRBV28 and TRBJ2-2; TRBD1 aligns across 10 bases. The ends lost 5 bases at V and 6 bases at J; junction bases unmatched: 3. Germline V gives CDR1 MDHEN, CDR2 SYDVKM. The CDR3 covers 14 residues. The CDR3 region is CASSPGQGAGELFF. The CDR3 nucleotides read TGTGCCAGCAGTCCCGGACAGGGGGCCGGGGAGCTGTTTTTT.